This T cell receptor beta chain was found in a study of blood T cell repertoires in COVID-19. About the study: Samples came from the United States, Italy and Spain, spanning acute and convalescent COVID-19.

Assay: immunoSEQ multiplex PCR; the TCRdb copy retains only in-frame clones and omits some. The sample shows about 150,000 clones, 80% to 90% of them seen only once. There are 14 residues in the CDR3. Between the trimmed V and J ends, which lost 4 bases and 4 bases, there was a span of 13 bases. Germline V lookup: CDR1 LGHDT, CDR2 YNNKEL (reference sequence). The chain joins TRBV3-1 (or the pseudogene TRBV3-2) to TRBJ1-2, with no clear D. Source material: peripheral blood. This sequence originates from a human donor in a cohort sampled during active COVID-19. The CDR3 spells CASSPLERAYGYTF. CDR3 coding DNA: TGTGCCAGCAGCCCCCTGGAGCGCGCCTATGGCTACACCTTC.